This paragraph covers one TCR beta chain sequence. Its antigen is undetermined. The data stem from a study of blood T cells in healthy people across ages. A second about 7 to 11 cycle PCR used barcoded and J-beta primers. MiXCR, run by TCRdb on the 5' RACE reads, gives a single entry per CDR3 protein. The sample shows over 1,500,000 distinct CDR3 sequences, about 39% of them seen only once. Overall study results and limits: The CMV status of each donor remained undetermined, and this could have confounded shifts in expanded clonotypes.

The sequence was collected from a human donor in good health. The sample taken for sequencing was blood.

CDR3 sequence (DNA): TGTGCCAGCAGCCCACGGACAGACAACCAAGAGACCCAGTTCTTC. This encodes CASSPRTDNQETQFF. The chain couples TRBV7-9 to TRBJ2-5; tentatively, D is TRBD1 (6 bases). Gene TRBJ2-1 matches the end of the DNA better, so the J call may be wrong. The germline V gene encodes CDR1 SEHNR and CDR2 FQNEAQ (reference sequence). CDR3 length: 15 amino acids.